This TCR beta chain was identified in a study of blood T cell repertoires in COVID-19. The J segment lost 3 bases and the V segment lost 10 bases, leaving 10 bases of the junction unmatched. There are 15 residues in the CDR3. Germline loops: CDR1 MNHEY, CDR2 SMNVEV (reference sequence). Assay used: immunoSEQ multiplex PCR; TCRdb lists only in-frame clones, some missing. The sample yields 250,000 or so clones, about 85% seen once. This rearrangement joins TRBV27 to TRBJ2-1, with 9 bases aligning to TRBD2. The receptor was derived from a woman aged 50 to 60 who had been exposed to COVID-19. Sequences were obtained from PBMCs or T cells enriched from blood (not recorded which). The CDR3 sequence: CATEFSSGVYNEQFF. CDR3 DNA sequence: TGTGCCACGGAATTCTCTAGCGGGGTCTACAATGAGCAGTTCTTC.